The 8 T cell receptor beta chains reported below all come from one sample, sequenced in a study of tumor-infiltrating lymphocytes in primary liver carcinoma. The roughly 20-34 mg bulk tissue piece was not sorted before simultaneous RNA and DNA extraction. Starting from around 510 ng of total RNA, TCR beta cDNA was produced with a primer in the constant region. Sequencing libraries for TCR beta derived from three nested multiplex PCR rounds that used slightly modified ARM-PCR. A C-beta reverse primer was combined with TRBV1-TRBV30 forward primers in the first two PCR rounds, and each round had around 10 cycles. Each CDR3 protein is one row after TCRdb ran MiXCR on the multiplex PCR reads. The sample records fewer than 200,000 distinct CDR3 sequences, around four fifths being singletons. Sample: tumor tissue from primary liver carcinoma. The source of these receptors is a man aged 35 to 55 with primary liver carcinoma and hepatitis B virus infection.

This clonotype was seen ten or more times. The chain has TRBV5-6 and TRBJ2-3; 10 nucleotides align to TRBD2. The germline CDR1 and CDR2 sequences are SGHDT and YYEEEE. V lost 1 base, J lost 4 bases, and 6 bases stayed unmatched. CDR3 length equals 16 residues. CDR3 in DNA: TGTGCCAGCAGCTTGACGGCTAGCGGGAGATCAGATACGCAGTATTTT. Translating gives CASSLTASGRSDTQYF.

A word on this clonotype: A junction end diverges from the germline sequence, so it may reflect a read error. V gene TRBV6-2 or TRBV6-3 combines with J gene TRBJ2-1, with D maybe TRBD1 (6 bases). Germline assignment: CDR1 MNHEY and CDR2 SVGEGT. This CDR3 has 16 residues. The CDR3 spells CVSSPPGHGSYNEQFF. CDR3 bases: TGTGTCAGCAGTCCGCCGGGACATGGCTCCTACAATGAGCAGTTCTTC.

This clonotype was observed once. The V gene is TRBV6-1, the J gene TRBJ1-1, with a weak D call TRBD1 (5 bases). Germline V lookup: CDR1 MNHNS, CDR2 SASEGT. This CDR3 is built from 14 residues. Trimming removed 2 bases at V and 4 bases at J, with 11 bases between. The CDR3 here is CASSEHSRGTEAFF. The CDR3 DNA reads as TGTGCCAGCAGTGAACACTCGAGGGGCACTGAAGCTTTCTTT.

Details on this clonotype: Here the CDR3 omits its conserved ending phenylalanine or tryptophan, so a read error is the likely source. The chain couples TRBV11-2 to TRBJ2-7; 9 positions agree with TRBD1. This CDR3 spans 15 amino acids. Germline CDR1 and CDR2: SGHAT and FQNNGV. The trim removed 10 bases at V and 5 bases at J, leaving 15 bases unmatched. CDR3 in DNA: TGTGCCATCAGGTTACGATGGACAGGGGAAAACGAGCAGTACTCC. This translates into CAIRLRWTGENEQYS.

Concerning this clonotype itself: One end of the junction is discordant with germline, which a read error may explain. This chain uses TRBV4-2 with TRBJ2-3; 7 positions match TRBD2. The CDR3 contains 15 residues. Per germline, CDR1 LGHNA and CDR2 YNFKEQ. The CDR3 reads CTSSRRTGGTGTQYF. The CDR3 bases are TGTACCAGCAGCCGAAGGACGGGGGGAACAGGTACGCAGTATTTC.

As to this clonotype: The junction departs from the called germline gene at one end, perhaps through a read error. CDR3 nucleotide sequence: TGTACCAGCACTGAAGGGGCCGGCGGGGGTAACGTGTACGATCAGTACTTC. Its translation is CTSTEGAGGGNVYDQYF. The chain carries TRBV6-1 and TRBJ2-7; 7 bases align to TRBD2. Germline V gene sequence: CDR1 MNHNS, CDR2 SASEGT. This CDR3 region has 17 residues.

For this clonotype: As the CDR3 is not closed by the conserved phenylalanine or tryptophan, this likely results from a read error. The rearrangement joins TRBV30 to TRBJ2-7; possibly TRBD2 for D (6 bases). The CDR3 spans 13 residues. Germline CDR1 GTSNPN, CDR2 SVGIG (reference sequence). V was trimmed by 1 base and J by 0 bases, leaving 7 bases between them. The CDR3 sequence: CAWSGEDSYEQYL. The CDR3 nucleotides are TGTGCCTGGAGTGGGGAGGACTCCTACGAGCAGTACTTA.

For this clonotype: Relative to the germline gene, one junction end is altered; a read error may explain this. The gene calls are TRBV14 and TRBJ2-1; 8 positions agree with TRBD2. The CDR3 loop spans 16 amino acids. Germline CDR1 SGHDN, CDR2 FVKESK. The CDR3 is CAGSTVAGWVDNEQFF. The CDR3 region has the DNA TGTGCCGGCAGTACCGTAGCGGGATGGGTAGACAATGAGCAGTTCTTC.